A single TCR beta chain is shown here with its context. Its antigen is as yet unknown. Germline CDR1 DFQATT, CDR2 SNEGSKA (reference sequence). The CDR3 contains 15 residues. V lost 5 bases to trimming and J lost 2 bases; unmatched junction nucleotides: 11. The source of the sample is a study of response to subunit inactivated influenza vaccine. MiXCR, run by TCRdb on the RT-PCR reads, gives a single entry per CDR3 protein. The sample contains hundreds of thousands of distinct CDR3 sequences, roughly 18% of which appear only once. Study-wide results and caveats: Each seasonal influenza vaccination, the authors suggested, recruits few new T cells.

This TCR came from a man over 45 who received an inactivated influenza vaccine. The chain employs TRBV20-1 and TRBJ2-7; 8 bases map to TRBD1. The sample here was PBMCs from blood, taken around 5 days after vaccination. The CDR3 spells CSALGRRTGTYEQYF. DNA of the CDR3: TGCAGTGCTTTGGGGCGGCGGACAGGGACCTACGAGCAGTACTTC.